Detailed here is one T cell receptor (beta chain). This record comes from a study of PD-L1 blockade in urothelial cancer. Looking at the study overall: Prior exposure to chemotherapy in patients amounted to 0 to 3 regimens received.

Germline CDR1 reads SGHRS; CDR2 reads YFSETQ. Trimming at V came to 0 bases and at J to 6 bases, leaving 8 bases not matched to a gene. This CDR3 spans 15 amino acids. This table comes from immunoSEQ multiplex PCR, and its TCRdb copy is limited to in-frame clones, with some not included. This table has tens of thousands of clones, approximately 90% appearing once. The chain couples TRBV5-1 to TRBJ2-7; 8 bases are shared with TRBD1. The sequence came from a man between 60 and 75 years old with urothelial cancer. Sequencing used PBMCs, obtained around atezolizumab (anti-PD-L1) treatment. Here the CDR3 reads CASSLEGRGQGEQYF. CDR3 sequence (DNA): TGCGCCAGCAGCTTGGAGGGCAGGGGGCAGGGCGAGCAGTACTTC.